This entry lists 7 T cell receptor beta chains sequenced from one sample in a study of graft-versus-host responses after intestinal transplantation. The protocol was immunoSEQ multiplex PCR, while the TCRdb copy is restricted to in-frame clones and leaves out a portion. The table has about 39,000 clones, nearly 95% seen once. These receptors' targets are unknown. Specimen: unstimulated CD8+ T cells sorted from spleen or lymph node cells, collected before transplant. These receptors were obtained from a human donor who was the organ donor for an intestinal transplant.

This clone was observed a single time. The J gene is TRBJ1-2, the V gene TRBV6-5; 8 bases line up with TRBD1. After removal of 6 bases from V and 11 bases from J, the junction contained 17 bases not matched to a gene. The CDR3 has 15 amino acids. Germline V gene lookup returns CDR1 MNHEY and CDR2 SVGAGI. Here the CDR3 reads CASRTPTGAAIGYTF. The CDR3 DNA follows: TGTGCCAGCAGAACACCGACAGGGGCCGCGATAGGTTACACCTTC.

The V and J genes are TRBV11-2 and TRBJ1-5; no firm D call. The CDR3 extends over 13 amino acids. V was pared by 1 base and J by 6 bases, with 7 bases between. CDR1 and CDR2 from the germline V gene are SGHAT and FQNNGV. CDR3 amino acids: CASSLVRGQPQHF. CDR3 nucleotide sequence: TGTGCCAGCAGCTTAGTTCGGGGTCAGCCCCAGCATTTT.

The CDR3 region is CASSINNEQFF. In DNA, the CDR3 is TGTGCCAGCAGCATAAACAATGAGCAGTTCTTC. The chain joins TRBV7-8 to TRBJ2-1, with D unresolved. Trimming left V 5 bases short and J 5 bases short, with 4 bases between. There are 11 residues in the CDR3. The germline V gene has CDR1 SGHVS and CDR2 FQNEAQ. Combining the CDR3 with reference TRBV7-8 and TRBJ2-1 gives the whole variable domain GAGVSQSPRYKVAKRGQDVALRCDPISGHVSLFWYQQALGQGPEFLTYFQNEAQLDKSGLPSDRFFAERPEGSVSTLKIQRTQQEDSAVYLCASSINNEQFFGPGTRLTVL.

The rearrangement joins TRBV7-3 to TRBJ1-2; the match to TRBD1 covers 12 bases. The CDR3 runs 16 residues. Germline V gives CDR1 SGHTA, CDR2 FQGTGA. V lost 5 bases to trimming and J lost 8 bases; unmatched junction nucleotides: 12. The CDR3 DNA reads TGTGCCAGCAGCCCGTATCCGGGACAGGGGGCGCAAGGCTACACCTTC. It encodes CASSPYPGQGAQGYTF.

This clone was seen just once. The chain employs TRBV18 and TRBJ2-1, with D possibly TRBD1 on 5 matching bases. This CDR3 has 14 residues. The germline V gene has CDR1 KGHSH and CDR2 LQKENI. The germline V and J ends were trimmed by 3 bases and 5 bases, with 11 bases remaining between them. CDR3 protein: CASSPRTPNNEQFF. The CDR3 bases are TGTGCCAGCTCACCCCGGACACCCAACAATGAGCAGTTCTTC.

The rearrangement uses TRBV5-4 and TRBJ2-7; 9 bases map to TRBD1. The CDR3 length is 14 residues. Germline assignment: CDR1 SGHNT and CDR2 YYREEE (reference sequence). V gave up 4 bases and J gave up 6 bases; unmatched junction bases: 8. The CDR3 DNA follows: TGTGCCAGCAGCCCCGGGACAGGGAGTATCGAGCAGTACTTC. Protein: CASSPGTGSIEQYF.

V gene TRBV27 combines with J gene TRBJ1-5; the match to TRBD1 covers 8 bases. The length of the CDR3 is 15 residues. Trimming removed 3 bases from V and 5 bases from J; junction bases left unmatched: 6. Germline CDR1 reads MNHEY; CDR2 reads SMNVEV (reference sequence). The CDR3 nucleotides read TGTGCCAGCAGTTTGGTCAGGGGGCGGGATCAGCCCCAGCATTTT. Its translation: CASSLVRGRDQPQHF.